This T cell receptor beta chain was obtained from a study of OX40 agonist ivuxolimab in advanced cancers. Study information: Cancers in dose escalation were hepatocellular, melanoma, renal cell and head and neck.

Produced via immunoSEQ multiplex PCR; TCRdb's table is partial and in-frame only. The repertoire holds about 55,000 clones, nearly 80% seen once, with roughly 4.6% in the top ten. Note on this clone: Its matching antigen is unknown.

Germline CDR1 SEHNR, CDR2 FQNEAQ (reference sequence). V gave up 7 bases and J gave up 4 bases, with 22 bases separating them. The CDR3 is made up of 16 amino acids. The study's findings and limits: CD8+ T cells (on average) carried more expanded clones than CD4+ T cells. Dose levels from 0.1 to 3.0 mg/kg saw CD4+ and CD8+ blood T cells expand clonally by week 6.

The sequence came from an adult with an advanced solid tumor such as melanoma, head and neck, liver or kidney cancer. The rearrangement uses TRBV7-9 and TRBJ2-5; D perhaps matches TRBD2 (5 bases). This specimen consisted of CD4+ or CD8+ T cells sorted from blood, obtained in a trial of the OX40 agonist ivuxolimab. CDR3 sequence (DNA): TGTGCCAGCATCAATAGCGAGTGGGAGATAGGAGAGACCCAGTACTTC. Its protein is CASINSEWEIGETQYF.